This T cell receptor (beta chain) was recovered during a study of graft-versus-host responses after intestinal transplantation. Turning to the study itself: All recipients got anti-thymocyte globulin induction, then tacrolimus and steroids for three to four years.

Method: immunoSEQ multiplex PCR; TCRdb's copy keeps in-frame clones and lacks some. Here the sample spans 41,000 or so clones, 95% being singletons. On this clone itself: Its antigen is not identified.

The CDR3 runs to 19 residues. The V gene's germline CDR1 is LGHNA and CDR2 YNFKEQ. The ends lost 1 base at V and 9 bases at J; junction bases unmatched: 18. This TCR came from a human donor who was the organ donor for an intestinal transplant. The rearrangement uses TRBV4-2 and TRBJ2-1; 10 nucleotides agree with TRBD2. The sequencing used unstimulated CD8+ T cells sorted from spleen or lymph node cells, collected before transplant. The CDR3 sequence: CASSQGRYLYSGGAREQFF. In DNA form, the CDR3 reads TGTGCCAGCAGCCAAGGGCGCTACCTTTACAGCGGGGGGGCCCGTGAGCAGTTCTTC.